The TCR beta chain described here comes from a study of identical twins (dated by TCRdb to 2016 to 2017). As for the study more broadly: TCR alpha and beta repertoires from monozygotic twins, unrelated adults of various ages and cord blood were deep-sequenced to test whether fetal clonotypes persist. Replicate twin experiments were performed at different times using different library preparation protocols to rule out contamination.

The library came from 5' RACE. For sequencing, an Illumina HiSeq 2000 was employed. A universal primer binding site was introduced by template switching, and a unique molecular identifier was present in the final cDNA, enabling accurate counting of TCR cDNA molecules. Specific primers in the conserved constant-segment region were used to synthesize first-strand cDNA for TCR alpha and beta chains. To control for contamination, every cDNA library carried two barcodes: a SMART-Mk sample barcode plus Illumina barcodes. Two successive PCR steps introduced TruSeq adapter sequences along with Illumina sample barcodes. TCR alpha and beta cDNA libraries were sequenced on the Illumina HiSeq platform with custom primers. Per the source publication's procedure: Unique molecular identifiers were extracted from raw reads with MiGEC, and CDR3 positions were determined with MiXCR. Recombination models were inferred per individual with the repgenHMM and IGoR tools using an EM algorithm. The analysis of shared clonotypes was done with the tcR package in R, with sharing normalized by the product of cloneset sizes. Out-of-frame nonproductive sequences were analyzed to study raw recombination free of thymic and clonal selection effects. TCRdb ran its own pipeline on the public reads, namely fastp trimming at Q25 and MiXCR clone calling, and kept in-frame beta chains. Rows are combined by CDR3 protein, so each entry shows the most common genes and DNA. TCRdb's processing, not the authors', yielded these V and J calls. This sample gives under 250,000 distinct CDR3 sequences in total; roughly 10% of them show up just once. The ten biggest clones cover 5.1% of the sample.

A note on this clonotype: The antigen it recognizes is unknown. No qualities accompany the bases; no much larger clone lies one base away.

General conclusions and limits of the study: Because the same donors could not be followed over many years, the conclusions depended on cross-sectional statistical analysis. Abundant cord blood beta clonotypes carried fewer insertions; young adult naive repertoires showed a weaker similar trend, while memory repertoires showed none. In beta out-of-frame sequences, excess twin sharing was weaker, because having fewer shared sequences lowered the signal-to-noise ratio. Invariant T cells such as MAIT and iNKT could partly confound zero-insertion analyses, though diverse VJ usage argued against this for most clonotypes. Compared with coincidental sharing between unrelated individuals, out-of-frame TCR alpha sequences shared between twins showed an excess of sequences with low generation probability. In monozygotic twins, recombination models systematically underestimated out-of-frame TCR alpha sharing, but the models matched the sharing seen between unrelated individuals.

At the junction V is shortened by 0 bases and J by 3 bases, with 11 bases in between. Reading from cysteine to phenylalanine, the CDR3 counts 15 amino acids. The DNA shown is the 45-base CDR3, in frame from base 1. The germline V gene (reference sequence) provides CDR1 LGHDT and CDR2 YNNKEL. All donors were healthy Caucasians. Miltenyi CD45RO+ enrichment and human naive T-cell isolation kits were used to isolate memory (CD45RO+) and naive T cells from PBMC. The material sequenced was memory (CD45RO+) T cells sorted from blood. This specimen's cell subset or site label, per the study, means: CD45RO+ enriched T cells. The source of this sequence is a woman aged 18-29 years in good health. The chain was built from TRBV3-1 and TRBJ2-5; a weak D assignment points to TRBD2 (5 bases agree). CDR3 region: CASSQDPGGEETQYF. The nucleotide sequence is given as TGTGCCAGCAGCCAAGATCCCGGAGGAGAAGAGACCCAGTACTTC.